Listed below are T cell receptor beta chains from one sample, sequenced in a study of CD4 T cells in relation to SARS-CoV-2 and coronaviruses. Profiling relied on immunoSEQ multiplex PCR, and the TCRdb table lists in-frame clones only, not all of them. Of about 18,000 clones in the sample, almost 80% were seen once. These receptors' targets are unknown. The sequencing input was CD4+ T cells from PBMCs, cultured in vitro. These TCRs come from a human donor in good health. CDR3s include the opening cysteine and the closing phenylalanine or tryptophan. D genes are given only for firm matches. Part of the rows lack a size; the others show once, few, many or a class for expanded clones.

CDR3: CASSQVGMETQYF; DNA: TGTGCCAGCAGCCAAGTCGGTATGGAGACCCAGTACTTC; size: -; V: TRBV14; J: TRBJ2-5; D: -
CDR3: CASSSTGKGTEAFF; DNA: TGTGCCAGCAGTTCAACAGGGAAAGGCACTGAAGCTTTCTTT; size: -; V: TRBV28; J: TRBJ1-1; D: -
CDR3: CAIKETGVNTEAFF; DNA: TGTGCCATCAAAGAGACAGGAGTGAACACTGAAGCTTTCTTT; size: -; V: TRBV10-3; J: TRBJ1-1; D: -
CDR3: CASSPPGSSGNTIYF; DNA: TGTGCCAGCTCACCACCGGGCAGTTCTGGAAACACCATATATTTT; size: -; V: TRBV18; J: TRBJ1-3; D: -
CDR3: CASSPGRIGAGIAKNIQYF; DNA: TGTGCCAGTAGTCCGGGGAGGATAGGGGCCGGAATAGCCAAAAACATTCAGTACTTC; size: -; V: TRBV19; J: TRBJ2-4; D: -
CDR3: CASSKGQGFEQYF; DNA: TGTGCCAGCAGCAAGGGACAGGGTTTCGAGCAGTACTTC; size: -; V: TRBV7-3; J: TRBJ2-7; D: TRBD1
CDR3: CASSLEGGKALQFF; DNA: TGTGCCAGCAGCTTAGAGGGAGGGAAGGCTTTGCAGTTCTTC; size: -; V: TRBV7-9; J: TRBJ2-1; D: TRBD2
CDR3: CASSVGFGGAGLGANVLTF; DNA: TGTGCCAGCAGTGTGGGTTTTGGGGGGGCAGGTCTTGGGGCCAACGTCCTGACTTTC; size: -; V: TRBV2; J: TRBJ2-6; D: -
CDR3: CASTIRGTVGNQPQHF; DNA: TGTGCCAGTACGATTCGGGGGACAGTGGGCAATCAGCCCCAGCATTTT; size: few; V: TRBV19; J: TRBJ1-5; D: TRBD1
CDR3: CASSPNPLQPQHF; DNA: TGTGCCAGCAGTCCAAACCCTCTTCAGCCCCAGCATTTT; size: -; V: TRBV28; J: TRBJ1-5; D: -
CDR3: CASSQGGLGAQPQHF; DNA: TGTGCCAGCAGCCAAGGCGGCCTTGGCGCTCAGCCCCAGCATTTT; size: -; V: TRBV3-1/TRBV3-2; J: TRBJ1-5; D: -
CDR3: CASRAGAGTEAFF; DNA: TGTGCCAGCCGGGCGGGGGCGGGAACTGAAGCTTTCTTT; size: -; V: TRBV6-5; J: TRBJ1-1; D: -
CDR3: CHKHGPTYEQYF; DNA: TGTCATAAACATGGCCCAACCTACGAGCAGTACTTC; size: -; V: TRBV19; J: TRBJ2-7; D: -
CDR3: CSASWGGLSYNEQFF; DNA: TGCAGTGCTAGTTGGGGGGGCCTCTCCTACAATGAGCAGTTCTTC; size: -; V: TRBV20-1; J: TRBJ2-1; D: -
CDR3: CASSSFGRRETGELFF; DNA: TGTGCCAGCAGCTCGTTTGGGAGGCGGGAGACCGGGGAGCTGTTTTTT; size: -; V: TRBV5-4; J: TRBJ2-2; D: TRBD2
CDR3: CSESAGGGLETQYF; DNA: TGCAGCGAATCGGCGGGAGGAGGTTTGGAGACCCAGTACTTC; size: once; V: TRBV29-1; J: TRBJ2-5; D: TRBD2
CDR3: CASRPITLNTGELFF; DNA: TGTGCCAGCAGACCAATAACCCTTAACACCGGGGAGCTGTTTTTT; size: large; V: TRBV4-2; J: TRBJ2-2; D: -
CDR3: CAISDGTVQETQYF; DNA: TGTGCCATCAGCGACGGGACTGTCCAAGAGACCCAGTACTTC; size: -; V: TRBV10-3; J: TRBJ2-5; D: -
CDR3: CAISESISDEQFF; DNA: TGTGCCATCAGTGAGTCGATTTCCGATGAGCAGTTCTTC; size: -; V: TRBV10-3; J: TRBJ2-1; D: -
CDR3: CASSSGAEGAYEQYF; DNA: TGTGCCAGCAGTTCCGGGGCCGAGGGCGCCTACGAGCAGTACTTC; size: -; V: TRBV28; J: TRBJ2-7; D: -
CDR3: CASIRKFNEQFF; DNA: TGTGCCAGCATCCGAAAGTTCAATGAGCAGTTCTTC; size: -; V: TRBV2; J: TRBJ2-1; D: -
CDR3: CASSPEYLRTDEQYF; DNA: TGTGCCAGCTCACCAGAATACCTACGGACCGACGAGCAGTACTTC; size: medium-sized; V: TRBV18; J: TRBJ2-7; D: -
CDR3: CASSETPRAAYGYTF; DNA: TGTGCCAGCAGTGAAACCCCTAGGGCCGCATATGGCTACACCTTC; size: -; V: TRBV6-1; J: TRBJ1-2; D: -
CDR3: CASSQVSSGNTIYF; DNA: TGTGCCAGCAGCCAAGTCAGCTCTGGAAACACCATATATTTT; size: -; V: TRBV3-1/TRBV3-2; J: TRBJ1-3; D: -
CDR3: CASSLYGNTGELFF; DNA: TGCGCCAGCAGCTTGTACGGTAACACCGGGGAGCTGTTTTTT; size: -; V: TRBV5-1; J: TRBJ2-2; D: -
CDR3: CASFSSQDTQYF; DNA: TGTGCCAGCTTCTCTTCGCAAGATACGCAGTATTTT; size: -; V: TRBV2; J: TRBJ2-3; D: -
CDR3: CASRSPYEQYF; DNA: TGTGCCAGCAGGTCCCCTTACGAGCAGTACTTC; size: once; V: TRBV28; J: TRBJ2-7; D: -
CDR3: CASSLVGGELFF; DNA: TGTGCCAGCAGCTTAGTGGGCGGGGAGCTGTTTTTT; size: -; V: TRBV11-2; J: TRBJ2-2; D: -
CDR3: CSASWGGQEAFF; DNA: TGCAGTGCTAGTTGGGGTGGTCAGGAAGCTTTCTTT; size: -; V: TRBV20-1; J: TRBJ1-1; D: -
CDR3: CATMTRSYNEQFF; DNA: TGTGCCACCATGACACGCTCCTACAATGAGCAGTTCTTC; size: -; V: TRBV24-1; J: TRBJ2-1; D: -
CDR3: CASQGAGTEAFF; DNA: TGTGCCAGTCAGGGGGCAGGCACTGAAGCTTTCTTT; size: -; V: TRBV6-6; J: TRBJ1-1; D: TRBD1
CDR3: CASSPDYLSTDTQYF; DNA: TGTGCCAGCTCACCAGATTACCTTAGCACAGATACGCAGTATTTT; size: medium-sized; V: TRBV18; J: TRBJ2-3; D: -
CDR3: CSVVGQGGETQYF; DNA: TGCAGCGTGGTTGGACAGGGGGGAGAGACCCAGTACTTC; size: -; V: TRBV29-1; J: TRBJ2-5; D: TRBD1